The T cell receptor beta chain described here comes from a study of CD8+ T cells in alopecia areata. The wider study: Tofacitinib administration persisted for 6 to 18 months, succeeded by 6 months off drug.

CDR1 SQVTM and CDR2 ANQGSEA come from the germline V gene. This CDR3 contains 15 residues. V shed 1 base, J shed 3 bases, and the junction held 6 bases outside the gene matches. Treatment meaning: oral pan-JAK inhibitor, 5-10 mg twice daily. As part of sample collection, lesional scalp punch biopsies and peripheral blood were taken from alopecia areata patients. Sequencing used cDNA as its template, made by extracting RNA and reverse transcribing it. Only in-frame clones appear in the TCRdb table, and some are missing; sequencing was by immunoSEQ multiplex PCR. This table holds about 190,000 clones, more than 55% found once.

The sequencing here drew on CD4+ T cells sorted from blood, taken at week 4, from a patient treated with tofacitinib. The V call is TRBV29-1, the J call TRBJ2-1, with TRBD2 matching 7 bases. The source of this sequence is a human donor with alopecia areata. The CDR3 loop reads CSVEAPGLLYNEQFF. In nucleotides, the CDR3 is TGCAGCGTTGAAGCACCGGGACTACTCTACAATGAGCAGTTCTTC.